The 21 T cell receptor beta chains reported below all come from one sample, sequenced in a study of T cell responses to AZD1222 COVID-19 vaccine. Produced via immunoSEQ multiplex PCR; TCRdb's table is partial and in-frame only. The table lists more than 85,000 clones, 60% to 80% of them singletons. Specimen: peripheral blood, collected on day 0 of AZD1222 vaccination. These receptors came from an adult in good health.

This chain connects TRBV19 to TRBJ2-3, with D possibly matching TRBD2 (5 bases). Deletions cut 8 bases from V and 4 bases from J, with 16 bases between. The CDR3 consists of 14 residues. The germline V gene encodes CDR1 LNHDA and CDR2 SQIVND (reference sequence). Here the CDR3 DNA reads TGTGCCAGTCGACGAGAGGGTGGGGCAGATACGCAGTATTTT. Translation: CASRREGGADTQYF.

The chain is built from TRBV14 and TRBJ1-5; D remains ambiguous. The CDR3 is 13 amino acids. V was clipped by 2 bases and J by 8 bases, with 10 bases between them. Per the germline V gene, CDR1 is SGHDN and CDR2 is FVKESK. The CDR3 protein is CASSQMGFEPQHF. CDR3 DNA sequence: TGTGCCAGCAGCCAAATGGGATTTGAGCCCCAGCATTTT.

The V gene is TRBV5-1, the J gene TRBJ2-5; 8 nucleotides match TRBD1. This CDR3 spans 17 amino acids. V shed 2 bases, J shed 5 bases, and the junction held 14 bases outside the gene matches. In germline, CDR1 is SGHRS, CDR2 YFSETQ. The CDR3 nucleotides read TGCGCCAGCAGCTTTAGGACAGGGTGGGAGTTCATGGAGACCCAGTACTTC. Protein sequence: CASSFRTGWEFMETQYF.

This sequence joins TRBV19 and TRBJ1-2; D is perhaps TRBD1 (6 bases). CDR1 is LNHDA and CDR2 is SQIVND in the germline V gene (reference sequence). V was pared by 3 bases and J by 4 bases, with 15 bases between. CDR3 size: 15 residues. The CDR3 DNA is TGTGCCAGTAGTATCGCGGGGGCGATTCTCTATGGCTACACCTTC. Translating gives CASSIAGAILYGYTF. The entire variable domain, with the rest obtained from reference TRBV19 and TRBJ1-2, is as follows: DGGITQSPKYLFRKEGQNVTLSCEQNLNHDAMYWYRQDPGQGLRLIYYSQIVNDFQKGDIAEGYSVSREKKESFPLTVTSAQKNPTAFYLCASSIAGAILYGYTFGSGTRLTVV.

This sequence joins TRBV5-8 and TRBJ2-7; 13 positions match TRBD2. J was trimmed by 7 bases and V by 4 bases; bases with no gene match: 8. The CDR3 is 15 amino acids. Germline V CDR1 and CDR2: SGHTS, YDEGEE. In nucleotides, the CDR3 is TGTGCCAGCAGCCTCTGGACTAGCGGGAGAGAGGAGCAGTACTTC. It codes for CASSLWTSGREEQYF.

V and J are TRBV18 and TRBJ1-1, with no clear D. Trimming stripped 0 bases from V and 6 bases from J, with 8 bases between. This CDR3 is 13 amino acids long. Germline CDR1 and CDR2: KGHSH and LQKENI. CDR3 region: CASSPPGEPEAFF. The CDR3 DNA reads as TGTGCCAGCTCACCACCCGGAGAGCCTGAAGCTTTCTTT.

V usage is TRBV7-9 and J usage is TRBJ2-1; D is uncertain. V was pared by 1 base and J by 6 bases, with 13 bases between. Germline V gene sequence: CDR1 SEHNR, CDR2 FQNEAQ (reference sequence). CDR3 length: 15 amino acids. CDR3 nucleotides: TGTGCCAGCAGCTTAGGGCAGGATTGGGGCAATGAGCAGTTCTTC. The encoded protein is CASSLGQDWGNEQFF.

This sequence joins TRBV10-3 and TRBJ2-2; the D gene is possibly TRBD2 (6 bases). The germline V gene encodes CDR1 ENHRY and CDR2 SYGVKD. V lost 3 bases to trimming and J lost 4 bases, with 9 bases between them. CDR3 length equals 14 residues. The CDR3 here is CAISEGGITGELFF. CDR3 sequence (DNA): TGTGCCATCAGTGAAGGAGGGATCACCGGGGAGCTGTTTTTT.

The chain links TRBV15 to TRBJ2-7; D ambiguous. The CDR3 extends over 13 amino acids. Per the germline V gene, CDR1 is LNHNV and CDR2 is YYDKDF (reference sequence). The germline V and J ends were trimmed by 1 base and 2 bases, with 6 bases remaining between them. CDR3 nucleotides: TGTGCCACCAGCAGAGCTGCTCCCTACGAGCAGTACTTC. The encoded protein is CATSRAAPYEQYF.

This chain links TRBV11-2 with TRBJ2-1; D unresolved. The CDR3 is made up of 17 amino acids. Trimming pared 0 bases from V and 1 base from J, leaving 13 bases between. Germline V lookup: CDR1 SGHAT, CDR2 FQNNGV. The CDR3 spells CASSLERSYGSYNEQFF. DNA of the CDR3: TGTGCCAGCAGCTTAGAGCGATCCTACGGATCCTACAATGAGCAGTTCTTC.

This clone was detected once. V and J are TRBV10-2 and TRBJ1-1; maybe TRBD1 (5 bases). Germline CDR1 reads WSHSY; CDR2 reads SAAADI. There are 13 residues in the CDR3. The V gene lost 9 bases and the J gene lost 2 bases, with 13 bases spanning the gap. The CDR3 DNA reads TGCGCCAGTACCGGGACGGTCAACACTGAAGCTTTCTTT. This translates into CASTGTVNTEAFF.

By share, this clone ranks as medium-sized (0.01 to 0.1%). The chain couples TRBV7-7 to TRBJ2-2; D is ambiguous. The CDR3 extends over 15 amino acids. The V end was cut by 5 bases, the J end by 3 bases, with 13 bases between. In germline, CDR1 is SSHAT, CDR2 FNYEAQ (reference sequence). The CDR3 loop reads CASSPGLGHTGELFF. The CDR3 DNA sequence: TGTGCCAGCAGCCCCGGCCTCGGGCACACCGGGGAGCTGTTTTTT.

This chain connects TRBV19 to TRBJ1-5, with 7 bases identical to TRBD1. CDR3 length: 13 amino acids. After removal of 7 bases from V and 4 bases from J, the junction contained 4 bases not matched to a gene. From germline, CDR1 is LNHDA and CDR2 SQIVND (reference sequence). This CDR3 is CASTQGLNQPQHF. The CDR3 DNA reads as TGTGCCAGTACACAGGGGTTAAATCAGCCCCAGCATTTT.

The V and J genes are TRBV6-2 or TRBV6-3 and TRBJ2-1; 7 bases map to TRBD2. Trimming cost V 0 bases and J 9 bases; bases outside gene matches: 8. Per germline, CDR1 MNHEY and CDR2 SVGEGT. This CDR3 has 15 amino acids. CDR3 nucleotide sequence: TGTGCCAGCAGTTACTCCTCTATACTAGCGACTGAGCAGTTCTTC. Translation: CASSYSSILATEQFF.

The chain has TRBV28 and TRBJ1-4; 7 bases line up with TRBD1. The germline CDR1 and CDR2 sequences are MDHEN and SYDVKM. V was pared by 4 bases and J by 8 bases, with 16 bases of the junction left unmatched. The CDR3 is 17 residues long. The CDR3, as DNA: TGTGCCAGCAGTTCCGCCCCGGGACAGTTGTTGTCCGAAAAACTGTTTTTT. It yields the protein CASSSAPGQLLSEKLFF.

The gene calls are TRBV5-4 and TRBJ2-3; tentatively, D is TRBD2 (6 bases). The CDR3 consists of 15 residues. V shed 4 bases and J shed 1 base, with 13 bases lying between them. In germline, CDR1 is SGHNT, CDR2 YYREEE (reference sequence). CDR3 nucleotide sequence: TGTGCCAGCAGCCTAAGCGGGCTACGCACAGATACGCAGTATTTT. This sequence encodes CASSLSGLRTDTQYF.

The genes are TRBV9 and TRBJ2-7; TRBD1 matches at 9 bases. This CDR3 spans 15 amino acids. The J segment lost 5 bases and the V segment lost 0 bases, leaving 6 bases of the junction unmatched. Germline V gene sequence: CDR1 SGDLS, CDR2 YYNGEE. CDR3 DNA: TGTGCCAGCAGCGTAGGGAATCGACAGGGGGACGAGCAGTACTTC. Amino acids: CASSVGNRQGDEQYF.

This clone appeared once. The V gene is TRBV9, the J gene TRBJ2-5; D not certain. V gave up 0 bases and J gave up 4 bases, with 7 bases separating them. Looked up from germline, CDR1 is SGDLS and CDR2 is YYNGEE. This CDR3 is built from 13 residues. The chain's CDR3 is CASSVGVGETQYF. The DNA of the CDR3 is TGTGCCAGCAGCGTAGGTGTAGGAGAGACCCAGTACTTC.

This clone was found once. The CDR3 reads CSLRGNTDTQYF. The DNA of the CDR3 is TGCAGCCTAAGAGGTAACACAGATACGCAGTATTTT. V is TRBV29-1 and J is TRBJ2-3, with D unresolved. Trimming cost V 8 bases and J 2 bases, with 11 bases left between them. The CDR3 consists of 12 residues. CDR1 and CDR2 from the germline V gene are SQVTM and ANQGSEA.

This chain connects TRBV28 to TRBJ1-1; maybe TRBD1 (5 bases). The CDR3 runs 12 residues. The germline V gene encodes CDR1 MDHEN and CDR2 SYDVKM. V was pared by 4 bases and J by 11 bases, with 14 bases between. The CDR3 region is CASSSGAGGAFF. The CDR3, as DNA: TGTGCCAGCAGTTCCGGGGCCGGTGGGGCTTTCTTT.

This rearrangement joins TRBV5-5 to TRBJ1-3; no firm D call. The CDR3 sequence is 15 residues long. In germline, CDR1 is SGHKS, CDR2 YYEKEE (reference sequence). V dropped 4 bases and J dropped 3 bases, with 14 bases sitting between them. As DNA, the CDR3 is TGTGCCAGCAGCCCGGAAGGTTTTCGTGGAAACACCATATATTTT. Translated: CASSPEGFRGNTIYF.